The clone carrying this T cell receptor (beta chain) was recorded once. This entry comes from a study of blood T cell repertoires in COVID-19. Turning to the study itself: Donors in the United States, Italy and Spain gave samples during acute or convalescent COVID-19. PBMCs, B-cell-depleted T cells, or T cells provided the cDNA or gDNA that made up the material.

Here immunoSEQ multiplex PCR was the method, and the copy in TCRdb shows in-frame clones only, minus some. The data hold around 100,000 clones, with 84% observed a single time. Trimming pared 6 bases from V and 0 bases from J, leaving 9 bases between. Germline CDR1 is MNHEY and CDR2 is SVGAGI. This CDR3 has 15 residues. The chain recombines TRBV6-5 with TRBJ2-6, with D tentatively TRBD1 (6 bases). This sequence was found in a human donor in a cohort sampled during active COVID-19. The material sequenced was peripheral blood. The CDR3: CASRQGSSGANVLTF. The CDR3 DNA is TGTGCCAGCAGACAGGGAAGCTCTGGGGCCAACGTCCTGACTTTC.